Listed below are T cell receptor beta chains from one sample, sequenced in a study of OX40 agonist ivuxolimab in advanced cancers. Profiling relied on immunoSEQ multiplex PCR, and the TCRdb table lists in-frame clones only, not all of them. The sample consists of approximately 58,000 clones, 75% to 95% of them appearing once. The sample consisted of CD4+ or CD8+ T cells sorted from blood, taken in a trial of the OX40 agonist ivuxolimab. The receptors shown here come from an adult with an advanced solid tumor such as melanoma, head and neck, liver or kidney cancer. CDR3s include the opening cysteine and the closing phenylalanine or tryptophan. D genes are given only for firm matches. Expanded clones are given a class, and other clones once, few, many or no size at all.

j_call	d_call	v_call	clone_size	cdr3_nt	cdr3_aa
TRBJ2-2	TRBD2	TRBV27	few	TGTGCCAGCAGTATTGGGGGGGGAACCGGGGAGCTGTTTTTT	CASSIGGGTGELFF
TRBJ2-7	-	TRBV2	-	TGTGCCAGCCGGCCGGAGGACAGGTGGGGGGTGGAGCAGTACTTC	CASRPEDRWGVEQYF
TRBJ1-1	-	TRBV5-4	-	TGTGCCAGCAGTCCAGGGACTCAAGGGACTGAAGCTTTCTTT	CASSPGTQGTEAFF
TRBJ2-1	-	TRBV7-9	-	TGTGCCAGCAGCTTACACGGGATTTCCTACAATGAGCAGTTCTTC	CASSLHGISYNEQFF
TRBJ2-1	-	TRBV7-9	once	TGTGCCAGCGTGTTAAGGGTGGGAAGCTCCTACAATGAGCAGTTCTTC	CASVLRVGSSYNEQFF
TRBJ1-1	-	TRBV29-1	few	TGCAGCGTGGGACGGTGGCGGACTGAAGCTTTCTTT	CSVGRWRTEAFF
TRBJ2-1	TRBD2	TRBV4-2	-	TGTGCCAGCAGCCAAAAACTAGCGTATGAGCAGTTCTTC	CASSQKLAYEQFF
TRBJ2-7	TRBD2	TRBV10-3	-	TGTGCCATCAGTGAGCTCGCGGGAGGGGTCTACGAGCAGTACTTC	CAISELAGGVYEQYF
TRBJ2-1	-	TRBV7-9	-	TGTGCCAGCAGCCCCCGGAGCGATCTGGATGAGCAGTTCTTC	CASSPRSDLDEQFF
TRBJ1-1	-	TRBV6-5	-	TGTGCCAGCAGTTACTCGGGGGGGATCGGTGAAGCTTTCTTT	CASSYSGGIGEAFF
TRBJ1-1	-	TRBV25-1	once	TGTGCCAGCAGTGAATGGGACAAGAACACTGAAGCTTTCTTT	CASSEWDKNTEAFF
TRBJ2-3	TRBD2	TRBV7-7	-	TGTGCCAGCAGCTTAGACCTAGCGGGAGGTGGAAATACGCAGTATTTT	CASSLDLAGGGNTQYF
TRBJ2-3	-	TRBV19	-	TGTGCCAGTAGTATTGGCACAGGGAAAAGCACAGATACGCAGTATTTT	CASSIGTGKSTDTQYF
TRBJ2-1	-	TRBV28	-	TGTGCCAGCAGTCCAGGGGTTGGCAATGAGCAGTTCTTC	CASSPGVGNEQFF
TRBJ2-1	-	TRBV13	-	TGTGCCAGCAGCTTTAACAATGAGCAGTTCTTC	CASSFNNEQFF
TRBJ1-5	-	TRBV6-9	-	TGTGCCAGCCCCCCGACGTTCGGTCAGCCCCAGCATTTT	CASPPTFGQPQHF
TRBJ2-1	TRBD2	TRBV7-6	-	TGTGCCAGCAGCTCGACTAGCGGGAGTTTGGACAATGAGCAGTTCTTC	CASSSTSGSLDNEQFF
TRBJ2-7	-	TRBV27	-	TGTGCCAGCAGTTCCCCCTTCGCGGACAGCTACGAGCAGTACTTC	CASSSPFADSYEQYF
TRBJ2-7	-	TRBV9	-	TGTGCCAGCAGCGTAGATGGCAGCTTTTACGAGCAGTACTTC	CASSVDGSFYEQYF
TRBJ2-7	-	TRBV19	-	TGTGCCAGTGGGGACTCTCCGGTGGACGAGCAGTACTTC	CASGDSPVDEQYF
TRBJ1-1	TRBD1	TRBV6-4	-	TGTGCCAGCAGTAGCGGGGGCAGGGGGTTCACTGAAGCTTTCTTT	CASSSGGRGFTEAFF
TRBJ1-5	TRBD1	TRBV4-3	few	TGCGCCAGCAGCCAACGGACAGGGGCCGATCAGCCCCAGCATTTT	CASSQRTGADQPQHF
TRBJ1-3	-	TRBV10-3	-	TGTGCCATCAGTGAGCAGACAGCCTCTGGAAACACCATATATTTT	CAISEQTASGNTIYF
TRBJ2-1	TRBD2	TRBV29-1	-	TGCAGCGTTAGCGGGGGCTCCTACAATGAGCAGTTCTTC	CSVSGGSYNEQFF
TRBJ2-2	-	TRBV6-4	-	TGTGCCAGCAGGCGGGACACCTCCGGGGAGCTGTTTTTT	CASRRDTSGELFF
TRBJ2-7	-	TRBV4-2	-	TGTGCCAGCAGCCAAGAGGTCTTAACTTATTACTCCTACGAGCAGTACTTC	CASSQEVLTYYSYEQYF
TRBJ2-1	TRBD2	TRBV19	-	TGTGCCAGTGAATTTTCGTCGGGCGGGAGAGGGTACAATGAGCAGTTCTTC	CASEFSSGGRGYNEQFF
TRBJ2-3	-	TRBV4-2	-	TGTGCCAGCAGCCAAGACGTGATAGACCCAGATACGCAGTATTTT	CASSQDVIDPDTQYF
TRBJ1-1	-	TRBV13	few	TGTGCCAGCAGCCTCGCCCGGGGCACTGAAGCTTTCTTT	CASSLARGTEAFF
TRBJ1-2	TRBD1	TRBV29-1	-	TGCAGCATCGGACCGACAGGGGCCGAGAACTATGGCTACACCTTC	CSIGPTGAENYGYTF
TRBJ1-6	-	TRBV7-6	-	TGTGCCAGCAGCTTAGCGGCAAGTTCACCCCTCCACTTT	CASSLAASSPLHF
TRBJ1-5	-	TRBV7-2	-	TGTGCCAGCAGCTTGGCCAATCAGCCCCAGCATTTT	CASSLANQPQHF
TRBJ2-7	-	TRBV18	-	TGTGCCAGCTCACCACCAGGGGGCTACGAGCAGTACTTC	CASSPPGGYEQYF
TRBJ2-7	TRBD1	TRBV15	once	TGTGCCACCAGCAGTACAAGACAGGGTTCCTACGAGCAGTACTTC	CATSSTRQGSYEQYF
TRBJ2-1	TRBD2	TRBV5-4	-	TGTGCCAGCAGCTTTTTTAGCGGGACCTACAATGAGCAGTTCTTC	CASSFFSGTYNEQFF
TRBJ1-2	TRBD1	TRBV7-9	-	TGTGCCAGCAGCTTAAAGGACAGGGGGCTTATCTATGGCTACACCTTC	CASSLKDRGLIYGYTF
TRBJ1-4	TRBD1	TRBV7-2	-	TGTGCCAGCAGCTCTGGACAGGGGGGCTGGGAAAAACTGTTTTTT	CASSSGQGGWEKLFF
TRBJ1-1	-	TRBV15	-	TGTGCCACCAGCAGATATAATACGGTGAGAGGAGACACTGAAGCTTTCTTT	CATSRYNTVRGDTEAFF
TRBJ2-2	TRBD2	TRBV14	-	TGTGCCAGCAGCCAAGAGGGGACTAGCTGGACCGGGGAGCTGTTTTTT	CASSQEGTSWTGELFF
TRBJ2-5	TRBD1	TRBV7-7	once	TGTGCCAGCAGCTTATATGACAGGGGTCAAGAGACCCAGTACTTC	CASSLYDRGQETQYF
TRBJ2-5	-	TRBV2	-	TGTGCCAGCAGTGAAGCGGAAGTAGCGGCCCAAGAGACCCAGTACTTC	CASSEAEVAAQETQYF
TRBJ2-7	TRBD1	TRBV10-2	few	TGCGCCACCGGACAGGGGAATAACGAGCAGTACTTC	CATGQGNNEQYF
TRBJ2-3	-	TRBV5-1	-	TGCGCCAGCAGCTATCTGGGTACGCAGTATTTT	CASSYLGTQYF
TRBJ2-2	TRBD2	TRBV7-9	-	TGTGCCAGCAGCTTGCGGGAGGTGCACACCGGGGAGCTGTTTTTT	CASSLREVHTGELFF
TRBJ2-5	TRBD1	TRBV2	once	TGTGCCAGCCCGGGACAGCCCCAAGGGACCCAGTACTTC	CASPGQPQGTQYF
TRBJ1-1	-	TRBV4-2	once	TGTGCCAGCAGCCAAATGCCGGGAACTGAAGCTTTCTTT	CASSQMPGTEAFF
TRBJ1-2	TRBD1	TRBV15	-	TGTGCCACCGGCACCTTGACAGGGCTCGTTAGCTACACCTTC	CATGTLTGLVSYTF
TRBJ2-7	TRBD2	TRBV7-8	-	TGTGCCAGCAGCCTATTAGCGGGAGCCTACGAGCAGTACTTC	CASSLLAGAYEQYF
TRBJ2-7	TRBD1	TRBV9	few	TGTGCCAGCAGCCCCCGACAGGGTTCCTACGAGCAGTACTTC	CASSPRQGSYEQYF
TRBJ2-7	-	TRBV19	once	TGTGCCAGTAGTCTACGACAGGCCTCTGCCTACGAGCAGTACTTC	CASSLRQASAYEQYF
TRBJ1-2	-	TRBV28	-	TGTGCCAGCACCTTGAGAGGGGCTGCCTATGGCTACACCTTC	CASTLRGAAYGYTF
TRBJ2-6	-	TRBV19	-	TGTGCCAGTAGTATCAGTGAATCTGGGGCCAACGTCCTGACTTTC	CASSISESGANVLTF